The text below deals with one T cell receptor beta chain. Which antigen it targets is not known. No much larger clone is present one base from it, and per-base qualities are unavailable. TCRbeta CDR3 regions were amplified from genomic DNA by means of the immunoSEQ Assay, a bias-controlled multiplex PCR. Turning to the authors' computational methods: Within the assay, amplification of reference gene primers was used to estimate how many nucleated cells each sample contained. To quantify the absolute abundance of each unique TCRbeta CDR3 rearrangement, sequence reads were collapsed and filtered. For each sample, productive Simpson clonality was calculated as the square root of Simpson's diversity index over productive rearrangements. Entries here come from immuneACCESS through TCRdb and include only in-frame sequences with V and J called. Some clones fail to appear in such tables; in the studies checked, an unresolved V gene covers under half of the shortfall, and the cause of the remainder is unknown. V and J calls plus clone size are reproduced from that table; the DNA served to infer D and trimming. Recorded for this sample are 250,000 to 300,000 clones; about 86% of them occurred a single time. The ten largest make up about 4% of the sample.

In the prospective study, participants were roughly 18 to 90 years old, resided in around 25 geographic areas of the United States, and were enrolled through a virtual design. In the prospective study, cohorts were assigned on the basis of participant-reported clinical history obtained from a screening survey and a study questionnaire. In the prospective study, whole blood, serum and a nasopharyngeal or oropharyngeal swab were collected from each participant by mobile phlebotomists. Additional blood draws and questionnaires over a roughly two-month period could optionally be provided by prospective study participants. Prospective study blood samples were shipped either frozen or at room temperature before DNA extraction. Spanning cysteine to phenylalanine, the CDR3 consists of 17 amino acids. Here the CDR3 DNA is all that survives: 51 bases in frame from base 1. Trimming accounts for 3 bases at V and 1 base at J, while the number of junction bases matched to no gene is 11. CDR1 and CDR2 (MNHNS, SASEGT) derive from the germline V gene.

This sample was included in a study of blood T cell repertoires in COVID-19 (dated by TCRdb to the early 2020s). For the study in its entirety: The collaborator samples originated in the United States, Italy and Spain and spanned the acute and convalescent phases of COVID-19. The material from the prospective study consisted of cDNA or gDNA derived from T cells, B-cell-depleted T cells, or PBMCs. The dataset comprised deeply sampled blood TCRbeta repertoires from subjects exposed to, actively infected with, or recovered from COVID-19. The repertoires were made available in a free public database intended to serve as a resource for research on the immune response to SARS-CoV-2. Samples came from the ongoing ImmuneRACE study (first 160 participants) plus 1,254 subjects from 6 global collaborators. Nearly every sample came with metadata listing a de-identified subject ID, COVID-19 status, age in years and sex. HLA class I and class II types, where available, came from metadata supplied by the sample provider rather than from assay-based typing.

Here is what the overall study found, with its caveats: Clinical and demographic metadata were provided uncurated, with the amount varying by source and participant.

The origin of this receptor is a man in his thirties or forties with acute COVID-19. Sequenced: PBMCs or T cells enriched from blood (not recorded which). This chain is built from TRBV6-1 and TRBJ1-2; 7 bases in the middle match TRBD1. The nucleotide sequence is given as TGTGCCAGCAGTGACCAGACAGGGCACTTATATAACTATGGCTACACCTTC. Translated, it gives CASSDQTGHLYNYGYTF.